This T cell receptor (beta chain) was identified in a study of shared clonotypes between healthy human individuals. Study-level information: Three CD4 naive, three CD4 memory, two CD8 naive and one CD8 memory plate were used per donor. General study points: When compared with the clonotypes that were shared by all four sorted-subset donors, the non-shared clonotypes turned out to have lower generation probabilities.

Turning to this clone: Its antigen is undetermined.

Trimming pared 6 bases from V and 3 bases from J, leaving 9 bases between. Germline CDR1 reads ENHRY; CDR2 reads SYGVKD. The CDR3 spans 13 residues. Sequencing was performed with immunoSEQ multiplex PCR; in TCRdb, only in-frame clones are kept and a portion is missing. The repertoire has more than 1.2 million clones, approximately 98.5% of them found once; the top ten carry roughly 0.35%. This sequence joins TRBV10-3 and TRBJ2-1; TRBD2 might be the D (6 bases). The clonotype originates from a man in his thirties or forties in good health. Sequencing was carried out using naive CD4+ T cells sorted from blood. The subset was: CD45RA+ positively selected. CDR3 nucleotide sequence: TGTGCCATCAGCCCGGGAGACTACAATGAGCAGTTCTTC. Translating gives CAISPGDYNEQFF.